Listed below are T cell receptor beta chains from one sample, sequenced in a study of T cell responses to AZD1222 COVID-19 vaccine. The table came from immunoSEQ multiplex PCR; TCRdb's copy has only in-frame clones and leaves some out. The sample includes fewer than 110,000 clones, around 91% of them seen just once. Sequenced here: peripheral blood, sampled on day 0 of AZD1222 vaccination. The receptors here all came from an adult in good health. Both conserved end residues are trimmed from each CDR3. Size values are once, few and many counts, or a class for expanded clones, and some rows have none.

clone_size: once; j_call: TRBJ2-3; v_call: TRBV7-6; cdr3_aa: ASSLSTGGRTTDTQY
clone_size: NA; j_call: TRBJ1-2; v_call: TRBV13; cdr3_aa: ASSLVASYGYT
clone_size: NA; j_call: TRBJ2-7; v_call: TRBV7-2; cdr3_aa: ASSSRQSSYEQY
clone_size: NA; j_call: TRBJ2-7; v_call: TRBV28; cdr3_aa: ASSSPGSHEQY
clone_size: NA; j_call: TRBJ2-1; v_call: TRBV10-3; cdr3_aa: AISEPQAGAYNEQF
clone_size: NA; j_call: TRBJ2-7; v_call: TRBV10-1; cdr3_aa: ASSENNYEQY
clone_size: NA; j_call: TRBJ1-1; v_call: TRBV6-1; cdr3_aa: ASSEIWQLNTEAF
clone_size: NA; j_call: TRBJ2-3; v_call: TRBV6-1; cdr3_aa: ASSAYLAGGTTDTQY
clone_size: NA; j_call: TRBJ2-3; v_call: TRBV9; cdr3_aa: ASSLWTGGPTDTQY
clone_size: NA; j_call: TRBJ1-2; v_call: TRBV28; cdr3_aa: ASKTGANYGYT
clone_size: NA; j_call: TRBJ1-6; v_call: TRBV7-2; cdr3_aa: ASSLGGNNSPLH
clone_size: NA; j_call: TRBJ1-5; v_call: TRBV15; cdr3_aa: ATSRDVNQPQH
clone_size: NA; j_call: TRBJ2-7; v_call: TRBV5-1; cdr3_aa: ASRRSGTSEQY
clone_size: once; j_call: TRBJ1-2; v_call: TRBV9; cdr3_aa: ASARSGTEYGYT
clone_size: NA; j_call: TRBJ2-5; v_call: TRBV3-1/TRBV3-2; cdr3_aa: ASSQDRYRAETQY
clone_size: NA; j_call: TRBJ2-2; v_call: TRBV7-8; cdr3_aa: ASSPVGRTGELF
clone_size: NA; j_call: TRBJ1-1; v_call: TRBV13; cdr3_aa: ASSSATSEAF
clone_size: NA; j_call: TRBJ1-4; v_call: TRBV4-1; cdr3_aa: ASSQAATNEKLF
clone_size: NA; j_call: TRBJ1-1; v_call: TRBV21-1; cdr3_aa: ASSKEVEAF
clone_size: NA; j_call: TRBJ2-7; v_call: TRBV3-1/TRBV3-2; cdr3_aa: ASSPSLALEQY
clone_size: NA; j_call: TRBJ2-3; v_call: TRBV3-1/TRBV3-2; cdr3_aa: ASSPTLQGTQY
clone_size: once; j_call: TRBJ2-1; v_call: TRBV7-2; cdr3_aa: ASSLARPTGGYEQF
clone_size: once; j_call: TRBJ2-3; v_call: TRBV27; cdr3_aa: ATRGLTSTDTQY
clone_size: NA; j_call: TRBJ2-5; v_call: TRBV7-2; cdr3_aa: ASSLVSRQGIPEETQY
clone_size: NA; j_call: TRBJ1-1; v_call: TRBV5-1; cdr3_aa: ASSPTTGSYAEAF
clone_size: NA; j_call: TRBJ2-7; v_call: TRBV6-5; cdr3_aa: ASSFQLGPYEQY
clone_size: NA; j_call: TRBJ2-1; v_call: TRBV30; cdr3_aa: AWSTTSYNEQF
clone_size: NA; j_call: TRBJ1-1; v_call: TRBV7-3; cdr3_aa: ASSLSGVLDTEAF
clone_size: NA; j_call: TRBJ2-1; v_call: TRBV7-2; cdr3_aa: ASSPLPGTSWGNEQF
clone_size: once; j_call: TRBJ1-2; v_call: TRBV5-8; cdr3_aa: ASSLIQGPQAYGYT
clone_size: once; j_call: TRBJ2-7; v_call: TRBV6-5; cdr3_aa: ASKKGGTPAYEQY
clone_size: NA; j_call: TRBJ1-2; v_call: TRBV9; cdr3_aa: ASSTGTGDGYT